These 6 T cell receptor beta chains came from one sample sequenced in a study of T cells in Graves' hyperthyroidism and ophthalmopathy. TCR beta CDR3 region amplification was performed from RNA transcripts. The HTBI primer set served for first-round RT-PCR of the TCR CDR3. Each CDR3 protein is one row after TCRdb ran MiXCR on the multiplex PCR reads. This table holds about 200,000 distinct CDR3 sequences, about 15% found once. Sequencing was performed on blood. Source of these receptors: a man aged 50-59 years with Graves' hyperthyroidism.

This clonotype was seen a handful of times. The J gene is TRBJ2-7, the V gene TRBV15, with 12 bases matching TRBD2. The CDR3 is made up of 16 amino acids. Germline V gives CDR1 LNHNV, CDR2 YYDKDF (reference sequence). The J segment lost 5 bases and the V segment lost 6 bases, leaving 11 bases of the junction unmatched. Here the CDR3 DNA reads TGTGCCACCAGAGACGGACTAGCGGGAATCTGGGACGAGCAGTACTTC. The encoded protein is CATRDGLAGIWDEQYF.

This clonotype appeared a few times. The chain uses TRBV25-1 and TRBJ2-1, with 9 nucleotides matching TRBD2. Per germline, CDR1 MGHDK and CDR2 SYGVNS. Trimming took 3 bases from V and 4 from J; bases not matched to a gene: 7. CDR3 length equals 16 residues. The DNA for the CDR3 is TGTGCCAGCAGTGAGACTCTAGCGGGACCATACAATGAGCAGTTCTTC. This gives the protein CASSETLAGPYNEQFF.

The chain carries TRBV6-1 and TRBJ1-3, with D possibly matching TRBD1 (5 bases). The CDR3 has 14 amino acids. Trimming took off 7 bases at V and 4 bases at J, with 14 bases between the two ends. The germline V gene encodes CDR1 MNHNS and CDR2 SASEGT. CDR3 sequence: CASKVPGPGNTIYF. In DNA form, the CDR3 reads TGTGCCAGCAAAGTTCCAGGGCCAGGAAACACCATATATTTT.

In this sample, this clonotype turned up many times. This sequence joins TRBV20-1 and TRBJ2-3; D not resolved. This CDR3 has 14 amino acids. Germline lookup yields CDR1 DFQATT and CDR2 SNEGSKA (reference sequence). Trimming pared 0 bases from V and 2 bases from J, leaving 9 bases between. Here the CDR3 reads CSARDWVLTDTQYF. The CDR3 DNA reads TGCAGTGCTAGAGATTGGGTCCTCACAGATACGCAGTATTTT.

The table lists this clonotype with many counts. The rearrangement links TRBV12-3 or TRBV12-4 to TRBJ2-5, with D perhaps TRBD1 (6 bases). The V end was cut by 6 bases, the J end by 5 bases, with 13 bases between. The CDR3 loop spans 13 amino acids. This CDR3 reads CASRATGSETQYF. The CDR3 DNA is TGTGCCAGCAGGGCTACAGGGTCGGAGACCCAGTACTTC.

This clonotype was picked up a small number of times. J is TRBJ1-1 and V is TRBV3-1; maybe TRBD1 (5 bases). Trimming removed 3 bases from V and 3 bases from J, with 11 bases in between. This CDR3 comprises 14 residues. Germline V CDR1 and CDR2: LGHDT, YNNKEL (reference sequence). The CDR3 nucleotides read TGTGCCAGCAGCCACAGGGCAACCGACACTGAAGCTTTCTTT. Protein product: CASSHRATDTEAFF.